This T cell receptor (beta chain) was sequenced during a study of technical replicates of blood from a handful of donors. Germline V gives CDR1 SGHRS, CDR2 YFSETQ. The CDR3 contains 14 residues. V shed 2 bases and J shed 0 bases, with 5 bases lying between them. Sequenced by immunoSEQ multiplex PCR; TCRdb stores in-frame clones only, minus some. The sample lists about 74,000 clones, approximately 94% seen once, with under 0.4% in the top ten. Source material: T cells isolated from PBMCs. This rearrangement joins TRBV5-1 to TRBJ2-2, with D hard to call. The sequence was obtained from a human donor in good health. This CDR3 is CASSFTTNTGELFF. The DNA for the CDR3 is TGCGCCAGCAGCTTTACAACGAACACCGGGGAGCTGTTTTTT.